The rows below give T cell receptor beta chains drawn from one sample of a study of cytomegalovirus exposure and HLA in healthy donors. Sequenced by immunoSEQ multiplex PCR; TCRdb stores in-frame clones only, minus some. The sample contains approximately 160,000 clones, roughly 80% of which appear only once. Source material: PBMCs. The source of these receptors is a woman aged 45-65 years in good health and CMV-seropositive. CDR3s include the opening cysteine and the closing phenylalanine or tryptophan. D genes are given only for firm matches. Some rows have no size entry. The others give once, few or many, or a class for an expanded clone.

clone size	V gene	D gene	J gene	CDR3 protein	CDR3 DNA
-	TRBV15	-	TRBJ1-2	CATSRELRTDNYGYTF	TGTGCCACCAGCAGAGAGCTTCGGACAGATAACTATGGCTACACCTTC
-	TRBV7-8	-	TRBJ1-6	CASRGGRDPNSPLHF	TGTGCCAGCCGAGGGGGACGGGATCCGAATTCACCCCTCCACTTT
once	TRBV11-2	-	TRBJ1-2	CASSSTTLTGGYTF	TGTGCCAGCAGCTCCACGACCCTCACGGGGGGCTACACCTTC
-	TRBV4-1	TRBD1	TRBJ2-7	CASSPRQGFYEQYF	TGCGCCAGCAGCCCCCGACAGGGGTTCTACGAGCAGTACTTC
-	TRBV6-6	TRBD2	TRBJ2-5	CASSYTGAGGRETQYF	TGTGCCAGCAGTTACACGGGGGCGGGAGGGAGGGAGACCCAGTACTTC
once	TRBV7-6	-	TRBJ1-4	CASPDWAATNEKLFF	TGTGCCAGCCCTGATTGGGCCGCAACTAATGAAAAACTGTTTTTT
-	TRBV4-1	TRBD2	TRBJ2-1	CASSTSGGVSSYNEQFF	TGCGCCAGCAGCACTAGCGGGGGGGTGAGCTCCTACAATGAGCAGTTCTTC
once	TRBV29-1	-	TRBJ1-1	CSVENGGEAFF	TGCAGCGTTGAAAATGGAGGGGAAGCTTTCTTT
-	TRBV14	-	TRBJ2-7	CASSQDEAHGLRDEQYF	TGTGCCAGCAGCCAAGATGAGGCCCACGGGTTGCGGGACGAGCAGTACTTC
-	TRBV5-5	TRBD2	TRBJ2-1	CASSSGTSGGGNNEQFF	TGTGCCAGCAGCTCCGGGACTAGCGGGGGGGGTAACAATGAGCAGTTCTTC
-	TRBV5-4	TRBD1	TRBJ2-1	CASSFRASGGQDEQFF	TGTGCCAGCAGCTTCCGTGCGTCAGGGGGTCAGGATGAGCAGTTCTTC
-	TRBV6-1	TRBD1	TRBJ1-1	CASTGGWDTEAFF	TGTGCCAGTACAGGGGGGTGGGACACTGAAGCTTTCTTT
once	TRBV6-1	-	TRBJ1-2	CATWGGTHYGYTF	TGTGCCACCTGGGGGGGGACCCACTATGGCTACACCTTC
-	TRBV11-2	-	TRBJ1-6	CASSLPGNSPLHF	TGTGCCAGCAGCTTGCCAGGGAATTCACCCCTCCACTTT
few	TRBV7-6	TRBD1	TRBJ1-3	CASSLTGNPGNTIYF	TGTGCCAGCAGCCTGACAGGGAACCCTGGAAACACCATATATTTT
-	TRBV7-9	TRBD2	TRBJ2-1	CASSSRASGLSSYNEQFF	TGTGCCAGCAGCTCCCGGGCTAGCGGGCTGAGCTCCTACAATGAGCAGTTCTTC
few	TRBV5-4	-	TRBJ2-7	CASSLWSSYEQYF	TGTGCCAGCAGCTTGTGGAGCTCCTACGAGCAGTACTTC
-	TRBV5-1	-	TRBJ1-4	CASSRAGGLGEKLFF	TGCGCCAGCAGCCGGGCGGGCGGTCTGGGAGAAAAACTGTTTTTT
-	TRBV6-4	-	TRBJ2-2	CASSDSRSTGELFF	TGTGCCAGCAGTGACTCGAGAAGCACCGGGGAGCTGTTTTTT
-	TRBV7-9	TRBD1	TRBJ1-4	CASSLGQGPEKLFF	TGTGCCAGCAGCTTAGGACAGGGGCCAGAAAAACTGTTTTTT
-	TRBV7-9	-	TRBJ1-2	CASSLNTNYGYTF	TGTGCCAGCAGCTTAAACACCAACTATGGCTACACCTTC
-	TRBV4-1	TRBD2	TRBJ2-1	CASSQDPLLAGGIYNEQFF	TGCGCCAGCAGCCAAGATCCTCTACTAGCGGGGGGCATCTACAATGAGCAGTTCTTC
few	TRBV28	TRBD1	TRBJ2-7	CASSIPGGPQLYEQYF	TGTGCCAGTTCTATCCCAGGGGGCCCACAGCTTTACGAGCAGTACTTC
-	TRBV19	TRBD2	TRBJ2-7	CASRTTSGGTYEQYF	TGTGCCAGTAGAACGACTAGCGGGGGAACCTACGAGCAGTACTTC
-	TRBV28	TRBD1	TRBJ2-7	CALGTGPSYEQYF	TGTGCCCTCGGGACAGGACCTTCCTACGAGCAGTACTTC
-	TRBV29-1	TRBD1	TRBJ1-2	CSVVGTGSYTF	TGCAGCGTTGTGGGGACAGGGAGCTACACCTTC
-	TRBV7-2	-	TRBJ2-7	CASSLGVKHEQYF	TGTGCCAGCAGCTTAGGAGTTAAGCACGAGCAGTACTTC
-	TRBV6-6	-	TRBJ2-1	CASSYSSEGNEQFF	TGTGCCAGCAGTTACTCGTCTGAGGGCAATGAGCAGTTCTTC
few	TRBV5-1	TRBD1	TRBJ2-3	CASSLQGQGADTQYF	TGCGCCAGCAGCTTGCAGGGACAGGGAGCAGATACGCAGTATTTT
few	TRBV5-1	-	TRBJ1-2	CASSSSGGYTF	TGCGCCAGCAGCTCCTCCGGGGGCTACACCTTC
-	TRBV5-8	TRBD1	TRBJ1-1	CASSPGQGGEAFF	TGTGCCAGCAGCCCTGGACAGGGAGGTGAAGCTTTCTTT
-	TRBV4-1	TRBD2	TRBJ2-1	CARHPGTSGTNEQFF	TGCGCCAGGCACCCCGGGACTAGCGGGACCAATGAGCAGTTCTTC
-	TRBV30	-	TRBJ1-6	CAWSTGTFSPLHF	TGTGCCTGGAGCACCGGGACTTTTTCACCCCTCCACTTT
-	TRBV6-1	TRBD1	TRBJ2-2	CASSEQGVPNTGELFF	TGTGCCAGCAGTGAACAGGGGGTACCGAACACCGGGGAGCTGTTTTTT
-	TRBV6-4	-	TRBJ2-1	CASSDAGSSYNEQFF	TGTGCCAGCAGTGACGCGGGGAGCTCCTACAATGAGCAGTTCTTC
-	TRBV7-8	-	TRBJ2-1	CASSVRPSNEQFF	TGTGCCAGCAGTGTTAGGCCTAGCAATGAGCAGTTCTTC
-	TRBV5-4	TRBD1	TRBJ1-2	CASSPRSGGNYGYTF	TGTGCCAGCAGCCCGAGATCAGGGGGCAACTATGGCTACACCTTC